The T cell receptor (beta chain) described here comes from a study of T cell responses to AZD1222 COVID-19 vaccine. A remark on this clone: The antigen remains undetermined.

Sequenced by immunoSEQ multiplex PCR; TCRdb stores in-frame clones only, minus some. Of roughly 270,000 clones detected, 85% to 95% appear once; the ten largest clones hold 0.55%. Study-wide results and caveats: Two AZD1222 administrations were followed by greater Spike-specific TCR breadth and depth. Baseline seropositives among AZD1222 recipients totaled only 5 to 7. The donors showed a predominance of white British ancestry and of females, with possible underestimation of clonal diversity.

This TCR came from an adult who received the AZD1222 COVID-19 vaccine. This material consisted of peripheral blood, taken 28 days after the second AZD1222 dose.

DNA of the CDR3: TGTGCCAGCAGCTTGGACAGGGGGACGAGTTTAGCCAAAAACATTCAGTACTTC. The encoded protein is CASSLDRGTSLAKNIQYF. The gene calls are TRBV7-9 and TRBJ2-4, with TRBD1 matching over 10 bases. CDR3 length: 18 residues. The ends lost 3 bases at V and 0 bases at J; junction bases unmatched: 8. Looked up from germline, CDR1 is SEHNR and CDR2 is FQNEAQ (reference sequence).